One sample yielded the 26 T cell receptor beta chains listed below, sequenced in a study of control samples from healthy donors and cancer patients. Repertoires were generated with immunoSEQ multiplex PCR, while TCRdb's copy carries only in-frame clones and drops some. The profile shows around 76,000 clones, around 90% of them singletons. Sample: PBMCs. The receptors originated from a woman in her 50s with colorectal cancer.

The rearrangement uses TRBV9 and TRBJ2-2, with TRBD1 matching over 8 bases. This CDR3 region has 15 residues. With 0 bases clipped from V and 5 bases from J, the junction kept 3 bases outside the gene matches. Germline V gene lookup returns CDR1 SGDLS and CDR2 YYNGEE. CDR3 bases: TGTGCCAGCAGCGTAGACACAGGGGGAACCGGGGAGCTGTTTTTT. It codes for CASSVDTGGTGELFF.

The V call is TRBV7-6, the J call TRBJ2-2; possible D gene TRBD2, 5 bases. Germline V CDR1 and CDR2: SGHVS, FNYEAQ. Trimming left V 2 bases short and J 0 bases short, with 10 bases between. CDR3 length equals 16 residues. The CDR3 reads CASSLNEGSNTGELFF. DNA of the CDR3: TGTGCCAGCAGCTTAAATGAGGGATCGAACACCGGGGAGCTGTTTTTT.

This clone was counted a few times. V is TRBV7-8 and J is TRBJ1-2, with D possibly matching TRBD1 (5 bases). V was trimmed by 8 bases and J by 4 bases, leaving 14 bases between them. Per germline, CDR1 SGHVS and CDR2 FQNEAQ. The CDR3 is 13 amino acids. CDR3 amino acids: CASGGRTFYGYTF. CDR3 sequence (DNA): TGTGCCAGCGGGGGACGGACCTTCTATGGCTACACCTTC.

The rearrangement links TRBV6-2 or TRBV6-3 to TRBJ2-1; 9 positions match TRBD2. Germline-derived CDR1 and CDR2 are MNHEY and SVGEGT. The CDR3 is 14 residues long. With V trimmed by 4 bases and J by 4 bases, 2 bases remained unmatched. The DNA of the CDR3 is TGTGCCAGCAGTTCTAGCGGGGTTTACAATGAGCAGTTCTTC. It encodes CASSSSGVYNEQFF.

The J gene is TRBJ1-4, the V gene TRBV5-1, with 8 bases aligning to TRBD1. Germline-derived CDR1 and CDR2 are SGHRS and YFSETQ. CDR3 length: 14 amino acids. V lost 7 bases and J lost 4; bases outside the gene matches: 6. The chain's CDR3 is CASGQGGGNEKLFF. The CDR3 nucleotides read TGCGCCAGCGGACAGGGTGGGGGTAATGAAAAACTGTTTTTT.

The rearrangement links TRBV6-2 or TRBV6-3 to TRBJ2-1, with 11 bases fitting TRBD2. The CDR3 spans 16 residues. V gave up 5 bases and J gave up 6 bases; unmatched junction bases: 9. Germline CDR1 reads MNHEY; CDR2 reads SVGEGT. CDR3 protein: CASSIPGTSGSNEQFF. In nucleotides, the CDR3 is TGTGCCAGCAGTATTCCCGGGACTAGCGGCTCCAATGAGCAGTTCTTC.

This chain connects TRBV27 to TRBJ2-7; TRBD2 aligns across 12 bases. J was trimmed by 2 bases and V by 3 bases; bases with no gene match: 2. CDR1 and CDR2 from the germline V gene are MNHEY and SMNVEV (reference sequence). This CDR3 is built from 15 residues. The CDR3 here is CASSFGLAGTYEQYV. CDR3 sequence (DNA): TGTGCCAGCAGTTTTGGACTAGCGGGGACCTACGAGCAGTACGTC.

The chain carries TRBV5-6 and TRBJ1-1, with D unclear. The ends were cut back, 3 bases at V and 1 base at J, with 7 bases in the middle. Germline CDR1 is SGHDT and CDR2 is YYEEEE. The CDR3 is made up of 13 amino acids. CDR3 coding DNA: TGTGCCAGCAGCTCCTCGGGGAACACTGAAGCTTTCTTT. Protein sequence: CASSSSGNTEAFF.

DNA for the CDR3: TGTGCCAGCAGACGGGGAACAGGGGATACTGAAGCTTTCTTT. The encoded protein is CASRRGTGDTEAFF. The chain uses TRBV14 and TRBJ1-1, with TRBD1 matching over 7 bases. J gave up 5 bases and V 6 bases, and 9 bases lay outside the gene matches. From germline, CDR1 is SGHDN and CDR2 FVKESK. The CDR3 is made up of 14 amino acids.

The rearrangement links TRBV30 to TRBJ2-3; 7 bases agree with TRBD2. This CDR3 region has 13 residues. CDR1 and CDR2 from the germline V gene are GTSNPN and SVGIG (reference sequence). V lost 7 bases to trimming and J lost 2 bases; unmatched junction nucleotides: 6. CDR3 amino acids: CASGAGDTDTQYF. DNA for the CDR3: TGTGCCTCCGGGGCGGGGGACACAGATACGCAGTATTTT.

The genes are TRBV12-3 or TRBV12-4 and TRBJ1-5; D gene unclear. This CDR3 region has 13 residues. Deletions cut 1 base from V and 4 bases from J, with 5 bases between. The DNA for the CDR3 is TGTGCCAGCAGTTTAGACAGAAATCAGCCCCAGCATTTT. Encoded protein: CASSLDRNQPQHF.

The chain couples TRBV3-1 (or the pseudogene TRBV3-2) to TRBJ2-5; 11 bases map to TRBD2. J was trimmed by 1 base and V by 4 bases; bases with no gene match: 2. The germline gives CDR1 LGHDT, CDR2 YNNKEL (reference sequence). The CDR3 runs 15 residues. CDR3 sequence: CASSPTSGAQETQYF. Written as DNA, the CDR3 is TGTGCCAGCAGCCCGACTAGCGGGGCCCAAGAGACCCAGTACTTC.

The V call is TRBV7-3, the J call TRBJ2-7, with D unclear. V lost 5 bases and J lost 2, with 16 bases in between. The CDR3 spans 15 residues. Per germline, CDR1 SGHTA and CDR2 FQGTGA. The CDR3 DNA reads as TGTGCCAGCAGCCGCCCGGACGGTATAGCCTACGAGCAGTACGTC. It codes for CASSRPDGIAYEQYV.

This rearrangement joins TRBV7-2 to TRBJ1-2; 7 bases agree with TRBD1. Germline V lookup: CDR1 SGHTA, CDR2 FQGNSA. The CDR3 runs 14 residues. V lost 4 bases, J lost 6 bases, and 8 bases stayed unmatched. The CDR3 region is CASSSSRGENGYTF. In nucleotides, the CDR3 is TGTGCCAGCAGCTCCTCCAGGGGGGAGAATGGCTACACCTTC.

The chain has TRBV6-1 and TRBJ2-7; D unclear. Germline V lookup: CDR1 MNHNS, CDR2 SASEGT. This CDR3 has 15 amino acids. V lost 3 bases and J lost 0, with 12 bases in between. CDR3 sequence (DNA): TGTGCCAGCAGTGATGTGAGACACTTCTCCTACGAGCAGTACGTC. It is translated as CASSDVRHFSYEQYV.

This sequence joins TRBV4-3 and TRBJ1-1; 7 bases align to TRBD1. The CDR3 spans 15 residues. Germline CDR1 is LGHNA and CDR2 is YSLEER. V shed 0 bases and J 7 bases; nucleotides not matched to a gene: 8. CDR3 DNA sequence: TGCGCCAGCAGCCAAGATAGTAAGGGGGCCCTTGAAGCTTTCTTT. It codes for CASSQDSKGALEAFF.

The gene calls are TRBV7-2 and TRBJ1-1; D call uncertain. The length of the CDR3 is 14 residues. The germline CDR1 and CDR2 sequences are SGHTA and FQGNSA. The V end lost 5 bases, the J end lost 1 base, and 11 bases lay between the germline ends. CDR3 residues: CASSQTRGNTEAFF. The CDR3 DNA sequence: TGTGCCAGCAGCCAAACACGGGGGAACACTGAAGCTTTCTTT.

V usage is TRBV30 and J usage is TRBJ1-6; D is undetermined. The CDR3 is 14 residues long. Germline V lookup: CDR1 GTSNPN, CDR2 SVGIG (reference sequence). V dropped 4 bases and J dropped 1 base, with 8 bases sitting between them. The DNA of the CDR3 is TGTGCCTGGAACTTGGGTTCCTATAATTCACCCCTCCACTTT. It encodes CAWNLGSYNSPLHF.

About this clone: The sample contains more than one DNA sequence encoding this CDR3. This sequence joins TRBV5-1 and TRBJ2-3; 14 nucleotides line up with TRBD2. V dropped 4 bases and J dropped 6; count of bases not matched to a gene: 4. This CDR3 has 15 amino acids. CDR1 and CDR2 from the germline V gene are SGHRS and YFSETQ. This CDR3 is CASSAGLAGADTQYF. In DNA form, the CDR3 reads TGCGCCAGCAGCGCGGGACTAGCGGGGGCGGATACGCAGTATTTT.

The chain combines TRBV7-8 with TRBJ1-1; possible D gene TRBD1, 6 bases. The germline V gene has CDR1 SGHVS and CDR2 FQNEAQ. Trimming left V 6 bases short and J 3 bases short, with 14 bases between. CDR3 length equals 14 residues. The CDR3 sequence: CASRTGTRDTEAFF. Written as DNA, the CDR3 is TGTGCCAGCAGGACAGGCACGAGGGACACTGAAGCTTTCTTT.

V gene TRBV9 combines with J gene TRBJ2-1; no firm D call. V lost 2 bases, J lost 5 bases, and 8 bases lay in between. This CDR3 has 13 residues. Germline V gene data show CDR1 as SGDLS and CDR2 as YYNGEE. Here the CDR3 DNA reads TGTGCCAGCAGCGTTGACGCCGACAATGAGCAGTTCTTC. Amino acid sequence: CASSVDADNEQFF.

V is TRBV30 and J is TRBJ1-5; D is unclear. Trimming left V 4 bases short and J 6 bases short, with 16 bases between. The CDR3 runs 14 residues. Germline lookup yields CDR1 GTSNPN and CDR2 SVGIG (reference sequence). CDR3 sequence reads: CAWNGGQSGQPQHF. CDR3 nucleotides: TGTGCCTGGAACGGTGGTCAGTCGGGTCAGCCCCAGCATTTT.

A single count supports this clone. As DNA, the CDR3 is TGTGCCAGCAGTACCAGCGGGACATTCCCTGAAGCTTTCTTT. It codes for CASSTSGTFPEAFF. The rearrangement links TRBV28 to TRBJ1-1; TRBD1 is a possible D gene (6 bases). Germline assignment: CDR1 MDHEN and CDR2 SYDVKM. V was trimmed by 5 bases and J by 6 bases, leaving 16 bases between them. CDR3 length equals 14 residues.

The genes are TRBV27 and TRBJ1-2; 7 bases match TRBD1. Trimming at V came to 5 bases and at J to 8 bases, leaving 17 bases not matched to a gene. Germline V CDR1 and CDR2: MNHEY, SMNVEV (reference sequence). The CDR3 is 16 residues long. CDR3 nucleotide sequence: TGTGCCAGCAGTCCACTCCGGGGAGGGGGCGGTCAGGGCTACACCTTC. This translates into CASSPLRGGGGQGYTF.

V is TRBV30 and J is TRBJ1-1; the D gene is possibly TRBD1 (5 bases). The V gene's germline CDR1 is GTSNPN and CDR2 SVGIG (reference sequence). The CDR3 sequence is 16 residues long. With 0 bases removed from V and 1 base from J, the gap between germline ends came to 15 bases. The CDR3 protein is CAWSVLGGLGNTEAFF. CDR3 coding DNA: TGTGCCTGGAGTGTACTTGGGGGTTTGGGGAACACTGAAGCTTTCTTT.

The V and J genes are TRBV30 and TRBJ2-3; D is unresolved. There are 12 residues in the CDR3. The germline V and J ends were trimmed by 5 bases and 4 bases, with 10 bases remaining between them. The germline gives CDR1 GTSNPN, CDR2 SVGIG (reference sequence). The CDR3 region has the DNA TGTGCCTGGCTGGCGATCCCAGATACGCAGTATTTT. It encodes CAWLAIPDTQYF.